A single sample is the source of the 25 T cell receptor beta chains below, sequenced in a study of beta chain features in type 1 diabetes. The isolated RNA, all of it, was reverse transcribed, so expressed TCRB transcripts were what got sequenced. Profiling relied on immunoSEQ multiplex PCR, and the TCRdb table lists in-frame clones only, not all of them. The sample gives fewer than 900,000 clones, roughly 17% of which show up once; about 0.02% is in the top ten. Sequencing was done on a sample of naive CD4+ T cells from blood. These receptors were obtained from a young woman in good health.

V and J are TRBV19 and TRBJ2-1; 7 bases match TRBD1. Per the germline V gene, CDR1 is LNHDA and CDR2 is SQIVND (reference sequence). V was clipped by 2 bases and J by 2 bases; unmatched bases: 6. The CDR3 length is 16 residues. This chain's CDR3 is CASSISSGGPYNEQFF. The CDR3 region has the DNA TGTGCCAGTAGTATATCTTCAGGGGGTCCCTACAATGAGCAGTTCTTC.

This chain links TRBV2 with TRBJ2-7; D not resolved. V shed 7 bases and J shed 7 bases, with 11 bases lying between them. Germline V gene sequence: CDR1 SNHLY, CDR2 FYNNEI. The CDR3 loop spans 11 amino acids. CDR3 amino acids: CASILWGEQYF. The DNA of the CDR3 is TGTGCCAGCATCTTATGGGGTGAGCAGTACTTC.

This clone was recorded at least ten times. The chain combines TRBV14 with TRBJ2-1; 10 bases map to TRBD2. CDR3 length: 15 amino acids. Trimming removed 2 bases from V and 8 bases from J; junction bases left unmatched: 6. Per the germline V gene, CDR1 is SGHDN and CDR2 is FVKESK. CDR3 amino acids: CASSQSSSGSYEQFF. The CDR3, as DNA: TGTGCCAGCAGCCAATCGTCTAGCGGGAGCTATGAGCAGTTCTTC.

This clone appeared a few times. For the CDR3, the DNA is TGTGCCAGCAGCACCTCAGGGGGCTCCGGGGAGCTGTTTTTT. Its translation: CASSTSGGSGELFF. J is TRBJ2-2 and V is TRBV9, with TRBD1 identical over 8 bases. The CDR3 consists of 14 residues. CDR1 and CDR2 from the germline V gene are SGDLS and YYNGEE. The trim removed 4 bases at V and 6 bases at J, leaving 5 bases unmatched.

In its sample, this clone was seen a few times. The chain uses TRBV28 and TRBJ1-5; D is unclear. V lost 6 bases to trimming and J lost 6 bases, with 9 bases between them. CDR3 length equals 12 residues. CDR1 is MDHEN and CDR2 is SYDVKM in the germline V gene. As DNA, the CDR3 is TGTGCCAGCAGACAAGATGGTCAGCCCCAGCATTTT. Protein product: CASRQDGQPQHF. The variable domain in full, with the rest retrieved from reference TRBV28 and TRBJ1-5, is DVKVTQSSRYLVKRTGEKVFLECVQDMDHENMFWYRQDPGLGLRLIYFSYDVKMKEKGDIPEGYSVSREKKERFSLILESASTNQTSMYLCASRQDGQPQHFGDGTRLSIL.

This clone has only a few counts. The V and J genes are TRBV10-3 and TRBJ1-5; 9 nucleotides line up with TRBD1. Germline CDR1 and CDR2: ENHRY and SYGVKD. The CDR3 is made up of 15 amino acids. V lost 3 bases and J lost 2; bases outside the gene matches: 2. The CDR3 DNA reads TGTGCCATCAGTGAACAGGGGGCAGGCAATCAGCCCCAGCATTTT. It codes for CAISEQGAGNQPQHF.

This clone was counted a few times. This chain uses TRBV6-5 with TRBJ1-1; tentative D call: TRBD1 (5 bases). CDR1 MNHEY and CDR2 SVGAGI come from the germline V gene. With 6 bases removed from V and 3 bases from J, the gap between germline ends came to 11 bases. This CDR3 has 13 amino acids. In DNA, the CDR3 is TGTGCCAGCAGGTGGGGGGAGTACACTGAAGCTTTCTTT. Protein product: CASRWGEYTEAFF.

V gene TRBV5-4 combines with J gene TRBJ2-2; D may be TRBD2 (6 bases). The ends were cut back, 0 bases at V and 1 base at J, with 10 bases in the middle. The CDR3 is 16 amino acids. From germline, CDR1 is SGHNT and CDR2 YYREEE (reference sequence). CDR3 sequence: CASSLGWGLNTGELFF. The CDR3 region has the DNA TGTGCCAGCAGCTTGGGGTGGGGACTGAACACCGGGGAGCTGTTTTTT.

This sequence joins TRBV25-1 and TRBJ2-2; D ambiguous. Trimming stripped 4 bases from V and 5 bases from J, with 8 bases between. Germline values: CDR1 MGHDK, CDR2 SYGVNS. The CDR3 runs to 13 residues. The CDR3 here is CASSALGTGELFF. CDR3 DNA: TGTGCCAGCAGTGCCCTGGGGACCGGGGAGCTGTTTTTT. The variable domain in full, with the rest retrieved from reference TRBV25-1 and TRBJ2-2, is EADIYQTPRYLVIGTGKKITLECSQTMGHDKMYWYQQDPGMELHLIHYSYGVNSTEKGDLSSESTVSRIRTEHFPLTLESARPSHTSQYLCASSALGTGELFFGEGSRLTVL.

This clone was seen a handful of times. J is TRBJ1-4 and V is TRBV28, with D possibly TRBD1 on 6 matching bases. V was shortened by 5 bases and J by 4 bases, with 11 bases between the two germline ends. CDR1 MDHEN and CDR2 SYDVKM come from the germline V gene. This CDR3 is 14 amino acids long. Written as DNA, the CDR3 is TGTGCCAGCAGTACCGGGGGCCGTAATGAAAAACTGTTTTTT. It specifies CASSTGGRNEKLFF.

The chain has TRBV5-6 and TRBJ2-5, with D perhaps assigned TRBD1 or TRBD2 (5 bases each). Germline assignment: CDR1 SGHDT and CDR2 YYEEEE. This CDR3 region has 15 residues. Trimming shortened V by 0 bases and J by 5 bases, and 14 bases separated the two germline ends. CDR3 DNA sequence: TGTGCCAGCAGCTTGGTGGTGGGGGTACGCGAGACCCAGTACTTC. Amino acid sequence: CASSLVVGVRETQYF.

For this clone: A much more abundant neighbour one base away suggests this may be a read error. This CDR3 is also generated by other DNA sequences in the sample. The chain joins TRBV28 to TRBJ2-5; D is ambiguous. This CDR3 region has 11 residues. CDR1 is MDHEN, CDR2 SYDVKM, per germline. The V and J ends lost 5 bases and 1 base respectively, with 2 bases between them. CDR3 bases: TGTGCCAGCAGTATCCAAGAGACCCAGTACTTC. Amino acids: CASSIQETQYF.

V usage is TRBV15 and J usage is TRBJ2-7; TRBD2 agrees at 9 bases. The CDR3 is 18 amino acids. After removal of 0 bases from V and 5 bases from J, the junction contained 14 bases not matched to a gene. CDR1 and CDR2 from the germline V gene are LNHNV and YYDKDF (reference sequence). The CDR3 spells CATSRESWGGRARHEQYF. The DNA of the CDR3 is TGTGCCACCAGCAGAGAAAGTTGGGGCGGGAGGGCCCGGCACGAGCAGTACTTC. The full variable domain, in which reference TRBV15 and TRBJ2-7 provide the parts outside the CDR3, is DAMVIQNPRYQVTQFGKPVTLSCSQTLNHNVMYWYQQKSSQAPKLLFHYYDKDFNNEADTPDNFQSRRPNTSFCFLDIRSPGLGDTAMYLCATSRESWGGRARHEQYFGPGTRLTVT.

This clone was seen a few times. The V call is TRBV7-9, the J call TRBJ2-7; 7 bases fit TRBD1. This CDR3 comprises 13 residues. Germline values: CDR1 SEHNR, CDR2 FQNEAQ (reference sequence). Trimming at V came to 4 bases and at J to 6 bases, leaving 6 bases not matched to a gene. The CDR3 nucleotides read TGTGCCAGCAGCTGGCACACAGGGGTCGAGCAGTACTTC. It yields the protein CASSWHTGVEQYF.

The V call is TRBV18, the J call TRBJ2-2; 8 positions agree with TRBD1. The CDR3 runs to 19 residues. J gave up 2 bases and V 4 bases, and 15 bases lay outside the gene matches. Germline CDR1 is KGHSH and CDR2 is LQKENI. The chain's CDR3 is CASSLTSLAGTGNTGELFF. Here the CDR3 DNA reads TGTGCCAGCTCACTAACCTCCCTTGCCGGGACAGGTAACACCGGGGAGCTGTTTTTT.

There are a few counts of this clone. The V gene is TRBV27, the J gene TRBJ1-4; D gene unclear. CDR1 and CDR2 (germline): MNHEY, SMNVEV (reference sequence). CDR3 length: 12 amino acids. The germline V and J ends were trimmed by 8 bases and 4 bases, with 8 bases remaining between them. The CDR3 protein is CASSGNNEKLFF. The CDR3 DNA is TGTGCCAGCTCGGGAAATAATGAAAAACTGTTTTTT.

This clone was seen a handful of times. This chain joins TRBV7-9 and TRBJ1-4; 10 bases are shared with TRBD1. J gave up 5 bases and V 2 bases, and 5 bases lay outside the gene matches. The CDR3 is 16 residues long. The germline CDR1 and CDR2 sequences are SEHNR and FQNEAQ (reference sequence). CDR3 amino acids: CASSLLPGQGNEKLFF. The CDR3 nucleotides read TGTGCCAGCAGCTTACTTCCGGGACAGGGGAATGAAAAACTGTTTTTT.

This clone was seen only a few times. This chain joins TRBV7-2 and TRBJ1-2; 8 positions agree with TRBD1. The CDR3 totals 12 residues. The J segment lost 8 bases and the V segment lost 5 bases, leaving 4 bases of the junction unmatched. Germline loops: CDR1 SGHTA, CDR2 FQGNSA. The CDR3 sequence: CASSPGGWGYTF. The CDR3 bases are TGTGCCAGCAGCCCAGGGGGCTGGGGCTACACCTTC.

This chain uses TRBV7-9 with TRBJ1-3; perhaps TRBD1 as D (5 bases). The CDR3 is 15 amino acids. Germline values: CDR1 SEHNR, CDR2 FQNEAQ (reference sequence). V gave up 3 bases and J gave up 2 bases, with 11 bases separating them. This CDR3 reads CASSFLGVTGNTIYF. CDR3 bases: TGTGCCAGCAGCTTTTTGGGGGTGACTGGAAACACCATATATTTT.

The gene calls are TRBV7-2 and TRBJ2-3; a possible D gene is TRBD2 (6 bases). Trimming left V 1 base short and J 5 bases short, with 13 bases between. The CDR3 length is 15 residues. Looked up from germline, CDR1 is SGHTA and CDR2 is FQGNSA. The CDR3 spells CASSLVVGGRDTQYF. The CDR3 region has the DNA TGTGCCAGCAGCTTAGTAGTCGGAGGGAGAGATACGCAGTATTTT.

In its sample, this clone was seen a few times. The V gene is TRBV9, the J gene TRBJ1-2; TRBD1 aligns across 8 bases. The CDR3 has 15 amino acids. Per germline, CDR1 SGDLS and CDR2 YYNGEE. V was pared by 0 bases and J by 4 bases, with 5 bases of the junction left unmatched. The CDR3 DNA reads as TGTGCCAGCAGCGTAGATCCGACAGGGGCCTATGGCTACACCTTC. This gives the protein CASSVDPTGAYGYTF.

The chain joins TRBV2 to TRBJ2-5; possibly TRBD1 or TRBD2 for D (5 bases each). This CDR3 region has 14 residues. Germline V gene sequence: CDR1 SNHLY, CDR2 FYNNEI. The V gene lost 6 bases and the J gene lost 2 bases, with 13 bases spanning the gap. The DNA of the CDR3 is TGTGCCAGCAGGGGAGACAGAAGGCAAGAGACCCAGTACTTC. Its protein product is CASRGDRRQETQYF.

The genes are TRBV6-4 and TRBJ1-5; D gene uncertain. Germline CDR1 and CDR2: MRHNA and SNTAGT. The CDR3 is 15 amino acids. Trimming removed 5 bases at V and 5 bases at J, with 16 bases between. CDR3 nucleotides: TGTGCCAGCAGTCCACACGGGCAGGCCGATCAGCCCCAGCATTTT. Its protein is CASSPHGQADQPQHF.

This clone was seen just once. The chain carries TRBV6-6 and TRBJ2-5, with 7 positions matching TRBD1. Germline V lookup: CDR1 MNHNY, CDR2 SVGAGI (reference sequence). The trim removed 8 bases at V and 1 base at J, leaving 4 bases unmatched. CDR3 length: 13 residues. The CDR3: CASSHRGQETQYF. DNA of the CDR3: TGTGCCAGCTCCCACAGGGGCCAAGAGACCCAGTACTTC.

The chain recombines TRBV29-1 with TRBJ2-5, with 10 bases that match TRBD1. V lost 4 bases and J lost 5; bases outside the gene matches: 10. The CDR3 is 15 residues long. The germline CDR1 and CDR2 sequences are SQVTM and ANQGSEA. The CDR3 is CSVGGDRGFEETQYF. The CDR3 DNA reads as TGCAGCGTTGGAGGGGACAGGGGATTTGAGGAGACCCAGTACTTC.